The 18 T cell receptor beta chains listed next were all sequenced from one sample in a study of vaccination effects on CD4 cells after COVID-19. Profiling relied on immunoSEQ multiplex PCR, and the TCRdb table lists in-frame clones only, not all of them. In the table there are tens of thousands of clones, around 70% of which are singletons. CD4+ T cell isolation took place after approximately ten days of culture. These TCRs' antigens remain unknown. Specimen: CD4+ T cells from PBMCs cultured without peptide, collected before COVID-19 vaccination. These receptors were taken from a human donor who received a COVID-19 vaccine.

The V and J genes are TRBV27 and TRBJ1-6, with D tentatively TRBD1 (6 bases). CDR1 is MNHEY, CDR2 SMNVEV, per germline (reference sequence). Trimming stripped 3 bases from V and 1 base from J, with 10 bases between. CDR3 size: 16 residues. CDR3 nucleotide sequence: TGTGCCAGCAGTTTCGGAGGGGGGTCCTATAATTCACCCCTCCACTTT. It encodes CASSFGGGSYNSPLHF.

The V and J genes are TRBV2 and TRBJ1-1; TRBD1 might be the D (5 bases). CDR3 length equals 13 residues. Germline lookup yields CDR1 SNHLY and CDR2 FYNNEI. Trimming removed 9 bases from V and 1 base from J, with 12 bases in between. The CDR3 nucleotides are TGTGCCAGTTCAGGGATCCGGAACACTGAAGCTTTCTTT. This translates into CASSGIRNTEAFF.

The rearrangement joins TRBV5-4 to TRBJ2-1; TRBD2 agrees at 10 bases. The V gene's germline CDR1 is SGHNT and CDR2 YYREEE (reference sequence). V shed 4 bases and J 0 bases; nucleotides not matched to a gene: 4. CDR3 length: 16 amino acids. The DNA for the CDR3 is TGTGCCAGCAGCCGAGCGGGAGGGGTCTCCTACAATGAGCAGTTCTTC. Its protein product is CASSRAGGVSYNEQFF.

A few counts support this clone. The CDR3 region has the DNA TGTGCCAGCAGCCGACAGTCGTATGGCTACACCTTC. Translation gives CASSRQSYGYTF. The chain joins TRBV6-5 to TRBJ1-2; a possible D gene is TRBD1 (5 bases). The CDR3 has 12 amino acids. The germline V gene encodes CDR1 MNHEY and CDR2 SVGAGI. Trimming removed 6 bases from V and 5 bases from J, with 10 bases in between.

This clone was observed a handful of times. The CDR3 spells CASSSEGEQFF. For the CDR3, the DNA is TGTGCCAGCAGCTCCGAAGGTGAGCAGTTCTTC. This chain uses TRBV5-4 with TRBJ2-1; D gene uncertain. V was pared by 3 bases and J by 9 bases, with 7 bases between. Germline CDR1 is SGHNT and CDR2 is YYREEE (reference sequence). This CDR3 is 11 amino acids long. Variable domain in full (rest from reference TRBV5-4 and TRBJ2-1): ETGVTQSPTHLIKTRGQQVTLRCSSQSGHNTVSWYQQALGQGPQFIFQYYREEENGRGNFPPRFSGLQFPNYSSELNVNALELDDSALYLCASSSEGEQFFGPGTRLTVL.

This chain joins TRBV6-5 and TRBJ2-4, with TRBD1 matching over 9 bases. This CDR3 contains 12 residues. From germline, CDR1 is MNHEY and CDR2 SVGAGI. The trim removed 4 bases at V and 11 bases at J, leaving 3 bases unmatched. The CDR3 DNA reads as TGTGCCAGCAGTTCCGGACAGGGGTTTCAGTACTTC. It specifies CASSSGQGFQYF.

The chain carries TRBV6-1 and TRBJ1-5; maybe TRBD1 (5 bases). Deletions cut 3 bases from V and 2 bases from J, with 14 bases between. The CDR3 has 16 amino acids. Germline V gene lookup returns CDR1 MNHNS and CDR2 SASEGT. The DNA for the CDR3 is TGTGCCAGCAGTGACCAAGGCAGGGTAGGCAATCAGCCCCAGCATTTT. Translating it yields CASSDQGRVGNQPQHF.

The J gene is TRBJ1-2, the V gene TRBV6-6; 9 bases are shared with TRBD1. Germline V gene data show CDR1 as MNHNY and CDR2 as SVGAGI (reference sequence). V lost 4 bases, J lost 8 bases, and 11 bases stayed unmatched. This CDR3 spans 15 amino acids. CDR3 sequence (DNA): TGTGCCAGCAGTTCACGACAGGGGGGCAGCGGGGGCTACACCTTC. It specifies CASSSRQGGSGGYTF.

This chain joins TRBV9 and TRBJ1-1; unclear D gene. CDR3 length: 16 residues. Trimming stripped 3 bases from V and 0 bases from J, with 15 bases between. Germline values: CDR1 SGDLS, CDR2 YYNGEE. The DNA for the CDR3 is TGTGCCAGCAGCGCCACCGGGGTAGGTTTGAACACTGAAGCTTTCTTT. Encoded protein: CASSATGVGLNTEAFF.

This chain uses TRBV6-6 with TRBJ2-3; D is unresolved. V shed 0 bases and J shed 2 bases, with 9 bases lying between them. The CDR3 totals 15 residues. Germline CDR1 MNHNY, CDR2 SVGAGI (reference sequence). The chain's CDR3 is CASSYSGEPTDTQYF. The CDR3 DNA follows: TGTGCCAGCAGTTACTCCGGCGAGCCCACAGATACGCAGTATTTT.

J is TRBJ2-2 and V is TRBV7-3; 7 nucleotides line up with TRBD1. CDR1 is SGHTA, CDR2 FQGTGA, per germline. Germline trimming cut 1 base from V and 7 bases from J; bases unmatched to any gene: 3. CDR3 length: 14 amino acids. In DNA, the CDR3 is TGTGCCAGCAGCTTAAACAGGGGTGACGGGGAGCTGTTTTTT. Amino acid sequence: CASSLNRGDGELFF.

The V gene is TRBV6-5, the J gene TRBJ2-6; D not certain. Between the trimmed V and J ends, which lost 7 bases and 0 bases, there was a span of 4 bases. The CDR3 extends over 13 amino acids. Germline values: CDR1 MNHEY, CDR2 SVGAGI. The CDR3 sequence is CASTFSGANVLTF. CDR3 DNA sequence: TGTGCCAGCACTTTCTCTGGGGCCAACGTCCTGACTTTC.

The chain employs TRBV19 and TRBJ1-1; TRBD1 agrees at 8 bases. The germline V gene has CDR1 LNHDA and CDR2 SQIVND (reference sequence). The CDR3 totals 18 residues. V shed 6 bases and J 1 base; nucleotides not matched to a gene: 16. The CDR3 DNA reads TGTGCCAGTAGGCCTGGACAGGGCCTCATGAAGGGGAACACTGAAGCTTTCTTT. It is translated as CASRPGQGLMKGNTEAFF.

J is TRBJ1-1 and V is TRBV19; D is possibly TRBD1 (5 bases). V lost 6 bases to trimming and J lost 0 bases, with 11 bases between them. This CDR3 is built from 14 residues. Per the germline V gene, CDR1 is LNHDA and CDR2 is SQIVND (reference sequence). The CDR3 sequence is CASRAGAMNTEAFF. The CDR3, as DNA: TGTGCCAGTAGGGCCGGGGCTATGAACACTGAAGCTTTCTTT.

V usage is TRBV28 and J usage is TRBJ1-6; D is ambiguous. V shed 4 bases and J shed 10 bases, with 17 bases lying between them. From germline, CDR1 is MDHEN and CDR2 SYDVKM. This CDR3 is built from 15 residues. The chain's CDR3 is CASSSPASAGSPLHF. Written as DNA, the CDR3 is TGTGCCAGCAGTTCCCCGGCCTCCGCGGGATCACCCCTCCACTTT.

The gene calls are TRBV6-5 and TRBJ1-1; D possibly corresponds to TRBD1 (6 bases). V was trimmed by 0 bases and J by 2 bases, leaving 13 bases between them. Germline V CDR1 and CDR2: MNHEY, SVGAGI. CDR3 length equals 16 residues. The CDR3 sequence is CASSYSGRGANTEAFF. Here the CDR3 DNA reads TGTGCCAGCAGTTACTCGGGCAGGGGAGCCAACACTGAAGCTTTCTTT.

The J gene is TRBJ1-6, the V gene TRBV5-5, with D possibly being TRBD1 (5 bases). The germline V gene has CDR1 SGHKS and CDR2 YYEKEE (reference sequence). The V end lost 0 bases, the J end lost 7 bases, and 11 bases lay between the germline ends. The CDR3 loop spans 15 amino acids. The DNA for the CDR3 is TGTGCCAGCAGCTTGGTTCAGGGTCGCAATTCACCCCTCCACTTT. The encoded protein is CASSLVQGRNSPLHF.

The CDR3 spells CASSLTGPPYGYTF. The CDR3 nucleotides are TGTGCCAGCAGCTTAACAGGCCCCCCCTATGGCTACACCTTC. The chain employs TRBV7-9 and TRBJ1-2; possible D gene TRBD1, 5 bases. In germline, CDR1 is SEHNR, CDR2 FQNEAQ (reference sequence). The length of the CDR3 is 14 residues. The V end was cut by 2 bases, the J end by 4 bases, with 11 bases between.